The clone carrying this TCR beta chain was picked up a small number of times. Its antigen remains unidentified. Every bit of the isolated RNA underwent reverse transcription, so sequencing read expressed TCRB transcripts. Only in-frame clones appear in the TCRdb table, and some are missing; sequencing was by immunoSEQ multiplex PCR. The sample records 150,000 to 200,000 clones, about 7.9% being singletons. This specimen comes from a study of beta chain features in type 1 diabetes. Germline loops: CDR1 LGHNA, CDR2 YSLEER. The CDR3 length is 17 residues. Trimming took off 0 bases at V and 6 bases at J, with 15 bases between the two ends. Whole-study findings and limits: Significant though moderate, a shortening of TCRB CDR3s appeared in all four CD4+ subsets of Type 1 diabetes patients.

This chain uses TRBV4-3 with TRBJ1-6; no firm D call. This receptor was taken from a man younger than 35 with type 1 diabetes. The source material was central memory CD4+ T cells from blood. Here the CDR3 reads CASSQDGLPNFNSPLHF. The CDR3 DNA is TGCGCCAGCAGCCAAGACGGACTGCCGAACTTTAATTCACCCCTCCACTTT.